This T cell receptor beta chain stems from a study of OX40 agonist ivuxolimab in advanced cancers. The wider study: Patients received the agonistic anti-OX40 (CD134) antibody ivuxolimab. Of mixed ages from 23 to 79 and averaging approximately 60 years, the group was almost 85% male. General study findings and limits: The investigators did not determine what antigen specificity the expanded peripheral T cells had. Clonal expansion was among the lowest in partial responders at 0.1-3.0 mg/kg, especially CD8+.

As regards this clone: The antigen is not known.

This table comes from immunoSEQ multiplex PCR, and its TCRdb copy is limited to in-frame clones, with some not included. The data contain tens of thousands of clones, around 86% of them singletons. The germline gives CDR1 SGHVS, CDR2 FQNEAQ. Deletions cut 1 base from V and 3 bases from J, with 7 bases between. The CDR3 is 13 amino acids. The source was CD4+ or CD8+ T cells sorted from blood, collected in a trial of the OX40 agonist ivuxolimab. The TCR comes from an adult with an advanced solid tumor such as melanoma, head and neck, liver or kidney cancer. The chain has TRBV7-8 and TRBJ2-7; D may be TRBD1 (5 bases). In DNA form, the CDR3 reads TGTGCCAGCAGCTTAGGACAGATCTACGAGCAGTACTTC. The encoded protein is CASSLGQIYEQYF.